Detailed here is one T cell receptor beta chain. This sample is part of a study of blood T cell repertoires in COVID-19. Study details: The cDNA or gDNA used as material had been derived from T cells, B-cell-depleted T cells, or PBMCs.

This CDR3 is built from 13 residues. After removal of 6 bases from V and 2 bases from J, the junction contained 3 bases not matched to a gene. Sequencing was performed with immunoSEQ multiplex PCR; in TCRdb, only in-frame clones are kept and a portion is missing. The sample records some 130,000 clones, around 73% being singletons. This TCR was recovered from a man aged 55 to 70 who had recovered from COVID-19. This chain joins TRBV5-7 and TRBJ1-1; 8 bases fit TRBD1. TRBV5-7 belongs to the ORF category, with a function that is uncertain. Input material: peripheral blood. CDR3 nucleotides: TGTGCCAGCATGGGACAGGTCAACACTGAAGCTTTCTTT. Residues: CASMGQVNTEAFF.